This T cell receptor beta chain was observed in a study of metastatic and nonmetastatic thyroid tumors. About the research overall: Malignant thyroid and benign thyroid patients provided blood and tumor or nodule tissue whose repertoires were compared.

Germline V gene sequence: CDR1 DFQATT, CDR2 SNEGSKA (reference sequence). CDR3 length: 15 residues. With V trimmed by 5 bases and J by 4 bases, 11 bases remained unmatched. This clone was found many times. Prior to thyroid surgery, none of the patients had received any treatment. Source study methods: Construction of a distant-metastasis classifier for papillary thyroid cancer relied on CDR3 differences across clinicopathological groups. TCRdb re-clonotyped the PCR reads through MiXCR. These V and J calls derive from TCRdb rather than the authors' analysis. The sample comprises some 30,000 clones, 7% to 9% of which are singletons, and around 44% rests with the top ten.

The sequencing input was blood. The TCR originated in a female donor with papillary thyroid cancer or a benign thyroid nodule (not recorded which). Some clones in this sample may be carry-over from other donors' samples. This chain joins TRBV20-1 and TRBJ1-5; 7 nucleotides align to TRBD1. In DNA form, the CDR3 reads TGCAGTGCTTACCGAAGACAGGGAAGAAATCAGCCCCAGCATTTT. Protein: CSAYRRQGRNQPQHF.